The following is a TCR beta chain sequence with its context. Its binding antigen is unknown. The sample holds no much larger clone one base away, and base qualities are not on file. This sample was taken from a study of a mutant IDH1 vaccine in newly diagnosed glioma (dated by TCRdb to 2020 to 2022). Regarding the complete study: Patients received eight vaccinations in weeks 1, 3, 5, 7, 11, 15, 19 and 23, corresponding to visits V03 through V10. In the chemotherapy-containing groups, vaccination started alongside temozolomide cycles, whereas in patients who had radiotherapy alone it started 4-6 weeks after radiotherapy. Longitudinal TCRB deep sequencing was performed for 20 to 25 treated patients wherever samples were available for exploratory analyses. Peripheral blood was drawn at six visits: V03 (baseline), V05, V07, V10, V12 and V13. The 32 treated patients were approximately 62% male and around 40% female, with a mean age of around 40 years. Prior to enrollment, patients had been given standard therapy consisting of radiotherapy alone, temozolomide alone, or radiochemotherapy with temozolomide, with the combination given to most patients. Results and caveats for the whole study, not just this receptor: Immune responses induced by the vaccine were seen in over 80% of patients across multiple MHC alleles. No apparent relationship was observed between pseudoprogression and alterations in the top peripheral T cell clonotypes detected by TCRB sequencing. PBMC samples for TCRB deep sequencing were selected based on availability. According to the authors, sample limitations meant that analyses of patient blood samples could not be reproduced.

V is pared back by 5 bases and J by 4 bases, with 8 bases lying between the germline termini. The CDR3 runs 12 residues from the cysteine to the phenylalanine. The entry retains the CDR3 DNA only, 36 bases that are in frame from base 1. The germline V gene (reference sequence) yields SEHNR for CDR1 and FQNEAQ for CDR2. The library was obtained by the immunoSEQ multiplex PCR assay. Rearranged TCR beta chain sequences were amplified using the hsTCRB Kit according to the manufacturer's protocol. Sequencing of TCRB libraries was carried out on an Illumina MiSeq. In the paper's pipeline: The proprietary platform of the kit vendor was used for demultiplexing, trimming and gene mapping. TCRdb obtained this table from immuneACCESS and retained in-frame rearrangements with V and J assigned. These tables miss some clones; where compared with another copy, unresolved V genes account for less than half of the shortfall, and the remainder is unexplained. Clone size and V and J calls were adopted from that table, with D and trimming inferred from the DNA. Across this sample there are just over 65,000 clones, with about 87% seen only once. In total, the top ten clones hold 13% of the sample.

According to the study, the label for this sample's time point signals: week 23, last vaccination. Every vaccine dose consisted of 300 ug of a 20-mer mutant IDH1 peptide in Montanide, administered subcutaneously together with topical imiquimod. Newly diagnosed WHO grade 3 or 4 IDH1-mutant astrocytomas showing loss of nuclear ATRX were present in the donors. The samples were drawn from NOA16, a multicentre, single-arm, open-label phase I trial in Germany that tested a mutant IDH1 peptide vaccine in humans for the first time. The DNeasy Blood and Tissue Kit was used to extract genomic DNA from EDTA blood for TCRB sequencing.

The sample consisted of PBMCs, taken from a glioma patient whose treatment included an IDH1 peptide vaccine. This receptor was taken from a man aged 18 to 29 with glioma. The chain uses TRBV7-9 and TRBJ1-2; TRBD1 is perhaps the D gene, given 5 matching bases. The bases read TGTGCCAGCAGCCCTCAGGGCTATGGCTACACCTTC. Protein translation: CASSPQGYGYTF.